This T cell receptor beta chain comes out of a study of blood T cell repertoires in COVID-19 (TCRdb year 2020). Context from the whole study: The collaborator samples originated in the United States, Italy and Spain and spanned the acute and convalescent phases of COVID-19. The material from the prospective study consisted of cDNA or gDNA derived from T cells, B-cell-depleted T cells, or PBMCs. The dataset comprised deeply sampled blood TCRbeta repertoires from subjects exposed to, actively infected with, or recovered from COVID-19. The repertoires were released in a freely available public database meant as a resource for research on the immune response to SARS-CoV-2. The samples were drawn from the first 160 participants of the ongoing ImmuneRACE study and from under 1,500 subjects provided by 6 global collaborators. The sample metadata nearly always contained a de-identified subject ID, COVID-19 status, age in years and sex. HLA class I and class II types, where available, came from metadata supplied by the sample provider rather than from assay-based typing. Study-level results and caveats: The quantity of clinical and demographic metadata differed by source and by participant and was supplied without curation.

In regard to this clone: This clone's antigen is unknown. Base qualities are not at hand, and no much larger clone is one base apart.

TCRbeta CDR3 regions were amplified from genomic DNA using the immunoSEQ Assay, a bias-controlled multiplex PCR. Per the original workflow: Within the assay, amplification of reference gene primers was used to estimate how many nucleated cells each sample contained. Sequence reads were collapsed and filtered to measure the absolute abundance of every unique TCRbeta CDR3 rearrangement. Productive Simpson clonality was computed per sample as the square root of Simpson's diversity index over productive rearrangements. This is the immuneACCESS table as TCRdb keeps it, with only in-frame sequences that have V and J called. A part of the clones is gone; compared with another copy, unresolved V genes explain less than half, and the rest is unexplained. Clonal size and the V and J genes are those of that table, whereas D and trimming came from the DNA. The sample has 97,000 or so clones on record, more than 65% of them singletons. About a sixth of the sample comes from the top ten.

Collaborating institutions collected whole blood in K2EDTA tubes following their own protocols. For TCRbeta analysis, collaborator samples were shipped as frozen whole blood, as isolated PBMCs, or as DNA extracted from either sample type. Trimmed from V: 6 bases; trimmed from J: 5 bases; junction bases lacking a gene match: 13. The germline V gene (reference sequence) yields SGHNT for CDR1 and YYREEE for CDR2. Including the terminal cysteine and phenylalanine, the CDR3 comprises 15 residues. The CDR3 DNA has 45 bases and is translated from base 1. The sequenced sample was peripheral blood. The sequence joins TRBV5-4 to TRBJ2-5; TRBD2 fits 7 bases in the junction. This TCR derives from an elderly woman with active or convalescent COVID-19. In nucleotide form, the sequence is TGTGCCAGCACCCGAGGGCGGGAGAGAGGCGAGACCCAGTACTTC. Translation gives CASTRGRERGETQYF.